The 8 T cell receptor beta chains presented below share a single source sample, sequenced in a study of glioma-infiltrating T cells. Using RNA template, CDR3s of TCR alpha and beta were amplified with iRepertoire arm-PCR. TCRdb fed the multiplex PCR reads into MiXCR, producing one record per CDR3 protein. The table lists about 93,000 distinct CDR3 sequences, around 42% of them singletons. The sequencing sample was made of glioma tissue, nonneoplastic brain tissue, or PBMCs (not recorded which). These receptors all come from a human donor with low-grade glioma or glioblastoma, undergoing nonglioma brain surgery, or in good health (not recorded which).

This clonotype occurred many times. The gene calls are TRBV18 and TRBJ1-1; 9 bases agree with TRBD1. Per the germline V gene, CDR1 is KGHSH and CDR2 is LQKENI. The CDR3 length is 14 residues. V lost 6 bases and J lost 1; bases outside the gene matches: 3. This CDR3 reads CASSRDRANTEAFF. The CDR3 nucleotides read TGTGCCAGCTCGAGGGACAGGGCGAACACTGAAGCTTTCTTT. Filled out from reference TRBV18 and TRBJ1-1, the complete variable domain reads NAGVMQNPRHLVRRRGQEARLRCSPMKGHSHVYWYRQLPEEGLKFMVYLQKENIIDESGMPKERFSAEFPKEGPSILRIQQVVRGDSAAYFCASSRDRANTEAFFGQGTRLTVV.

In its sample, this clonotype was seen a few times. The chain combines TRBV29-1 with TRBJ2-7; no definite D call. In germline, CDR1 is SQVTM, CDR2 ANQGSEA. The CDR3 is 11 residues long. V lost 7 bases, J lost 7 bases, and 14 bases lay in between. The CDR3, as DNA: TGCAGCGGCCGTCTGGGCTCTGAGCAGTACTTC. Its protein product is CSGRLGSEQYF.

This clonotype was observed at least ten times. The V call is TRBV29-1, the J call TRBJ2-1; maybe TRBD2 (5 bases). CDR1 and CDR2 (germline): SQVTM, ANQGSEA. The CDR3 is made up of 15 amino acids. V was shortened by 1 base and J by 0 bases, with 10 bases between the two germline ends. The CDR3 DNA reads TGCAGCGTTGAAGGCTCGGGGTTCTCCTACAATGAGCAGTTCTTC. Translating gives CSVEGSGFSYNEQFF.

On this clonotype: Given the absence of the conserved phenylalanine or tryptophan at the CDR3 end, a read error is likely. The chain carries TRBV25-1 and TRBJ2-5, with TRBD2 matching over 8 bases. The CDR3 spans 16 residues. The germline CDR1 and CDR2 sequences are MGHDK and SYGVNS. CDR3 nucleotides: TGTGCCATCAGTGAATATCTCGGGGGGGCCGGCGAGACCCAGTACTCC. It encodes CAISEYLGGAGETQYS.

CDR3 protein: CASSLQLDHEQYF. The DNA for the CDR3 is TGCGCCAGCAGCTTGCAGCTGGACCACGAGCAGTACTTC. J is TRBJ2-7 and V is TRBV4-1; D unresolved. The CDR3 spans 13 residues. The V and J ends lost 5 bases and 5 bases respectively, with 13 bases between them. From germline, CDR1 is MGHRA and CDR2 YSYEKL.

This clonotype was detected many times. The chain is built from TRBV28 and TRBJ2-6, with D perhaps matching TRBD1 (6 bases). V was trimmed by 5 bases and J by 1 base, leaving 9 bases between them. This CDR3 is built from 15 residues. Germline-derived CDR1 and CDR2 are MDHEN and SYDVKM. The CDR3 loop is CASSRRGSGANVLTF. CDR3 DNA sequence: TGTGCCAGCAGTCGAAGGGGGTCTGGGGCCAACGTCCTGACTTTC.

This clonotype has at least ten counts. This chain joins TRBV5-1 and TRBJ2-2, with 8 bases matching TRBD2. Germline V gives CDR1 SGHRS, CDR2 YFSETQ. The length of the CDR3 is 16 residues. With 1 base clipped from V and 0 bases from J, the junction kept 2 bases outside the gene matches. This CDR3 reads CASSLSAGANTGELFF. Here the CDR3 DNA reads TGCGCCAGCAGCTTGTCAGCGGGGGCGAACACCGGGGAGCTGTTTTTT.

For this clonotype: One end of the junction fails to match germline, which may point to a read error. The chain links TRBV19 to TRBJ2-5, with D perhaps matching TRBD2 (6 bases). CDR1 is LNHDA, CDR2 SQIVND, per germline (reference sequence). This CDR3 has 13 amino acids. CDR3 loop: CASSGDFQEAEYF. The CDR3 DNA reads TGTGCTAGTAGTGGGGACTTCCAAGAGGCCGAGTACTTC.